The clone carrying this T cell receptor (beta chain) came up many times. Its antigen is as yet unknown. The sample originates from a study of T cells after yellow fever vaccination. Overall study findings and caveats: Peaking on day 5 versus 15, the secondary response was faster but weaker.

TCRdb called the 5' RACE reads again in MiXCR, with one record for every CDR3 protein. The top ten clones hold 35% to 40% of a sample with around 63,000 distinct CDR3 sequences, roughly 7.4% of them seen once. This CDR3 contains 16 residues. Germline V CDR1 and CDR2: LGHNA, YNFKEQ. Trimming at V came to 4 bases and at J to 2 bases, leaving 9 bases not matched to a gene. The source was CD8+ T cells sorted from PBMCs, collected 15 days after the yellow fever booster vaccination. The origin of this receptor is a man aged 30-40 years who received the YFV17D yellow fever vaccine. The rearrangement joins TRBV4-2 to TRBJ2-7, with TRBD2 matching 9 bases. DNA of the CDR3: TGTGCCAGCAGCCCGGGGGGCGGGAGGGCCCCCTACGAGCAGTACTTC. It translates to CASSPGGGRAPYEQYF.